This T cell receptor beta chain originates from a study of blood T cell repertoires in COVID-19. Looking at the study overall: Donors in the United States, Italy and Spain gave samples during acute or convalescent COVID-19. From T cells, B-cell-depleted T cells, or PBMCs came the material, which was cDNA or gDNA.

Germline lookup yields CDR1 SGHTA and CDR2 FQGNSA. The CDR3 extends over 19 amino acids. J was trimmed by 4 bases and V by 5 bases; bases with no gene match: 13. Original data processing: Researchers report that nucleated cell counts were estimated from reference gene primer amplification. Assay used: immunoSEQ multiplex PCR; TCRdb lists only in-frame clones, some missing. V, J and clone size are taken as reported in that table, and D and trimming were inferred from the DNA itself. This repertoire shows tens of thousands of clones, more than 80% found once; its top ten account for 8.8%. This clone came up once.

This sequence originates from a man in his 60s with acute or convalescent COVID-19. This rearrangement joins TRBV7-2 to TRBJ2-6, with 11 bases identical to TRBD2. Sequencing input: peripheral blood. DNA for the CDR3: TGTGCCAGCAGCCCCCGGACTAGCGGGTCCCTCGGGGGGGCCAACGTCCTGACTTTC. Protein sequence: CASSPRTSGSLGGANVLTF.